This T cell receptor (beta chain) was profiled in a study of control samples from healthy donors and cancer patients. V dropped 2 bases and J dropped 2; count of bases not matched to a gene: 2. CDR1 is SGHRS, CDR2 YFSETQ, per germline. The CDR3 loop spans 14 amino acids. Measured with immunoSEQ multiplex PCR; TCRdb has only the in-frame clones, and not every one. This sample yields around 250,000 clones, of which roughly 87% are seen a single time; about 14% belongs to the top ten. The chain joins TRBV5-1 to TRBJ2-3; 7 bases match TRBD2. The sequenced material came from PBMCs. This receptor was taken from a woman aged 60 to 75 with lung cancer. The CDR3: CASSFRDYTDTQYF. The CDR3 DNA sequence: TGCGCCAGCAGCTTCCGGGACTACACAGATACGCAGTATTTT.